The T cell receptor (beta chain) described here comes from a study of OX40 agonist ivuxolimab in advanced cancers. Study details: Eligibility rules accepted prior anti-PD-1, anti-PD-L1 or anti-CTLA-4 therapy, and around 40% had some. Three patients, one with hepatocellular carcinoma and two with cutaneous melanoma, responded partially. Notes on the study in general: The CD4+ and CD8+ T cells in the blood had expanded clonally by week 6 at 0.1 to 3.0 mg/kg.

The CDR3 spans 13 residues. Germline V gene sequence: CDR1 MNHNS, CDR2 SASEGT. The V gene lost 3 bases and the J gene lost 8 bases, with 13 bases spanning the gap. Individuals having autoimmune disease history or systemic immunosuppression were not enrolled. In regard to this clone: What it binds is unknown.

This table comes from immunoSEQ multiplex PCR, and its TCRdb copy is limited to in-frame clones, with some not included. This table has around 98,000 clones, roughly 87% appearing once. The sample consisted of CD4+ or CD8+ T cells sorted from blood, taken in a trial of the OX40 agonist ivuxolimab. The TCR originated in an adult with an advanced solid tumor such as melanoma, head and neck, liver or kidney cancer. This chain links TRBV6-1 with TRBJ1-2; D is possibly TRBD1 (5 bases). CDR3 bases: TGTGCCAGCAGTGATCGGGGGAAGGGAGGCTACACCTTC. It yields the protein CASSDRGKGGYTF.